This T cell receptor beta chain is from a study of CD8 T cells in Susac syndrome. The study, taken as a whole, reports: As the study acknowledged, the number of individuals in its TCR sequencing and HLA analysis was relatively small.

It was with random hexamers that about 0.45 to 1 ug RNA was reverse transcribed. Coverage of TCR beta CDR3 amplification by immunoSEQ multiplex PCR extended to 54 Vbeta and 13 Jbeta. TCRdb reprocessed the immunoSEQ multiplex PCR reads via MiXCR and lists one record per CDR3 protein. Of 100,000 to 150,000 distinct CDR3 sequences listed, less than 95% are singletons. Sequencing of TCR beta was performed on blood CD8+ T cells and on blood CD4+ T cells. V lost 8 bases to trimming and J lost 3 bases, with 14 bases between them. CDR1 and CDR2 from the germline V gene are MNHNS and SASEGT. This CDR3 comprises 13 residues. Notes on this clonotype: What it binds is unknown.

The receptor's source is a human donor in good health. This chain links TRBV6-1 with TRBJ2-7, with D possibly being TRBD1 (6 bases). Material: CD4+ T cells from PBMCs. CDR3 loop: CASFDDRSYEQYF. CDR3 nucleotides: TGTGCCAGCTTCGATGACAGGAGCTACGAGCAGTACTTC.